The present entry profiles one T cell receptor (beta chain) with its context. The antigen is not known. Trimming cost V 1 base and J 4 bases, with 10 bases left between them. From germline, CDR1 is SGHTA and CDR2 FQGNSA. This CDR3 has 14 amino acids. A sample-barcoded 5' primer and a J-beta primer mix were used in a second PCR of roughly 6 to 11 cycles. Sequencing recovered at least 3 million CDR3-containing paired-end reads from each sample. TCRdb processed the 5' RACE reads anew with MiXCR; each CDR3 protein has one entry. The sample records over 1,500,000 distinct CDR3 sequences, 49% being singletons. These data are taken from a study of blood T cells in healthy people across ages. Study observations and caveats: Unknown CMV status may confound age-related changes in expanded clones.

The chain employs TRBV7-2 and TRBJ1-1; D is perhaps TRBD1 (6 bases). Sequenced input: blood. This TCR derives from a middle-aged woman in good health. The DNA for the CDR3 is TGTGCCAGCAGCTTAGTTACAGGGACCACTGAAGCTTTCTTT. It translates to CASSLVTGTTEAFF.